Listed here are 14 T cell receptor beta chains from one sample, sequenced in a study of control samples from healthy donors and cancer patients. Sequencing used immunoSEQ multiplex PCR; TCRdb keeps in-frame clones, though not all of them. Among around 74,000 clones, around 94% were seen once, and the ten largest hold over 4.5%. Sequencing was performed on blood. These TCRs come from a woman aged 55-69 years in good health.

V and J are TRBV6-1 and TRBJ2-4; 7 bases are shared with TRBD2. The J segment lost 4 bases and the V segment lost 2 bases, leaving 5 bases of the junction unmatched. The CDR3 extends over 15 amino acids. Looked up from germline, CDR1 is MNHNS and CDR2 is SASEGT. The CDR3: CASSESGGGKNIQYF. The CDR3 nucleotides read TGTGCCAGCAGTGAATCGGGGGGAGGGAAAAACATTCAGTACTTC.

CDR3 coding DNA: TGTGCCAGCAGCTGGACAGGGGGACCTAATGAAAAACTGTTTTTT. This encodes CASSWTGGPNEKLFF. The V and J genes are TRBV11-2 and TRBJ1-4; TRBD1 agrees at 10 bases. Germline CDR1 is SGHAT and CDR2 is FQNNGV. V trimming: 4 bases; J trimming: 3 bases; junction bases outside the gene matches: 2. This CDR3 spans 15 amino acids.

The chain combines TRBV5-4 with TRBJ1-2, with D unclear. The CDR3 consists of 13 residues. V was trimmed by 4 bases and J by 4 bases, leaving 11 bases between them. Germline-derived CDR1 and CDR2 are SGHNT and YYREEE (reference sequence). In DNA form, the CDR3 reads TGTGCCAGCAGCCCCCCCGGCGGCTATGGCTACACCTTC. It yields the protein CASSPPGGYGYTF.

The chain recombines TRBV18 with TRBJ2-3, with D possibly being TRBD2 (6 bases). CDR3 length equals 13 residues. V was pared by 6 bases and J by 1 base, with 8 bases between. Germline V lookup: CDR1 KGHSH, CDR2 LQKENI. The CDR3 region is CASSSGGTDTQYF. DNA for the CDR3: TGTGCCAGCTCTAGCGGAGGCACAGATACGCAGTATTTT.

This clone has just a few counts. The chain carries TRBV29-1 and TRBJ1-2, with D perhaps TRBD1 (5 bases). The CDR3 has 13 amino acids. Per the germline V gene, CDR1 is SQVTM and CDR2 is ANQGSEA. V was cut by 2 bases and J by 6 bases, with 13 bases left in between. CDR3 bases: TGCAGCGTTGAAAAATCAAGGGGCGATGGCTACACCTTC. Translation: CSVEKSRGDGYTF.

The chain uses TRBV2 and TRBJ2-5, with 8 bases lining up with TRBD2. The germline V gene has CDR1 SNHLY and CDR2 FYNNEI. The CDR3 extends over 12 amino acids. V trimming: 7 bases; J trimming: 5 bases; junction bases outside the gene matches: 3. In nucleotides, the CDR3 is TGTGCCAGCAAGGGCGGGGGGGAGACCCAGTACTTC. The encoded protein is CASKGGGETQYF.

The table lists this clone with a count of one. CDR3 nucleotide sequence: TGTGCCAGCAGCGCCGACTTAGCATACAATGAGCAGTTCTTC. The encoded protein is CASSADLAYNEQFF. The chain employs TRBV5-4 and TRBJ2-1; D is unclear. V shed 4 bases and J shed 4 bases, with 12 bases lying between them. The V gene's germline CDR1 is SGHNT and CDR2 YYREEE (reference sequence). The CDR3 contains 14 residues.

This clone came up once. The genes are TRBV2 and TRBJ1-4; the D gene is possibly TRBD1 (5 bases). The CDR3 spans 13 residues. V was clipped by 5 bases and J by 4 bases, with 8 bases between them. The germline gives CDR1 SNHLY, CDR2 FYNNEI. CDR3 DNA: TGTGCCAGCAGTTGGGGGGTTAATGAAAAACTGTTTTTT. As protein: CASSWGVNEKLFF.

This rearrangement joins TRBV5-1 to TRBJ2-1, with a tentative D call TRBD2 (6 bases). This CDR3 is built from 17 residues. The V end was cut by 0 bases, the J end by 6 bases, with 19 bases between. Germline CDR1 and CDR2: SGHRS and YFSETQ. CDR3 nucleotides: TGCGCCAGCAGCTTGGGTCTAGCGAATACCGGGGGCAATGAGCAGTTCTTC. Translation: CASSLGLANTGGNEQFF. Full variable domain (remainder filled in from reference TRBV5-1 and TRBJ2-1): KAGVTQTPRYLIKTRGQQVTLSCSPISGHRSVSWYQQTPGQGLQFLFEYFSETQRNKGNFPGRFSGRQFSNSRSEMNVSTLELGDSALYLCASSLGLANTGGNEQFFGPGTRLTVL.

The chain combines TRBV7-9 with TRBJ2-5; D is possibly TRBD2 (6 bases). Per the germline V gene, CDR1 is SEHNR and CDR2 is FQNEAQ (reference sequence). This CDR3 region has 15 residues. V was pared by 8 bases and J by 5 bases, with 21 bases between. CDR3 bases: TGTGCCAGCTCCCCCTTGGGGGGATCTAGGGAGACCCAGTACTTC. It yields the protein CASSPLGGSRETQYF.

The genes are TRBV6-5 and TRBJ2-3; D possibly corresponds to TRBD2 (6 bases). V was shortened by 6 bases and J by 1 base, with 11 bases between the two germline ends. The CDR3 length is 14 residues. Germline CDR1 is MNHEY and CDR2 is SVGAGI. DNA for the CDR3: TGTGCCAGCAGAGCGACTAGAGGCACAGATACGCAGTATTTT. This encodes CASRATRGTDTQYF.

The chain uses TRBV6-1 and TRBJ2-1; TRBD2 agrees at 12 bases. The trim removed 4 bases at V and 9 bases at J, leaving 10 bases unmatched. The CDR3 is 16 residues long. The germline V gene encodes CDR1 MNHNS and CDR2 SASEGT. CDR3 sequence: CASSARLAGEYIEQFF. DNA for the CDR3: TGTGCCAGCAGTGCGAGACTAGCGGGAGAGTATATTGAGCAGTTCTTC.

V usage is TRBV7-9 and J usage is TRBJ2-1; 11 nucleotides align to TRBD2. With 11 bases clipped from V and 8 bases from J, the junction kept 11 bases outside the gene matches. The CDR3 covers 14 residues. Per the germline V gene, CDR1 is SEHNR and CDR2 is FQNEAQ (reference sequence). The CDR3 loop is CAGGTSGRTDEQFF. Here the CDR3 DNA reads TGTGCCGGCGGGACTAGCGGCCGGACTGATGAGCAGTTCTTC.

V gene TRBV12-3 or TRBV12-4 combines with J gene TRBJ2-1; perhaps TRBD2 as D (6 bases). V was cut by 1 base and J by 15 bases, with 10 bases left in between. This CDR3 region has 11 residues. The DNA for the CDR3 is TGTGCCAGCAGTTTAGGGGGGGATCCGTTCTTC. Translation gives CASSLGGDPFF.